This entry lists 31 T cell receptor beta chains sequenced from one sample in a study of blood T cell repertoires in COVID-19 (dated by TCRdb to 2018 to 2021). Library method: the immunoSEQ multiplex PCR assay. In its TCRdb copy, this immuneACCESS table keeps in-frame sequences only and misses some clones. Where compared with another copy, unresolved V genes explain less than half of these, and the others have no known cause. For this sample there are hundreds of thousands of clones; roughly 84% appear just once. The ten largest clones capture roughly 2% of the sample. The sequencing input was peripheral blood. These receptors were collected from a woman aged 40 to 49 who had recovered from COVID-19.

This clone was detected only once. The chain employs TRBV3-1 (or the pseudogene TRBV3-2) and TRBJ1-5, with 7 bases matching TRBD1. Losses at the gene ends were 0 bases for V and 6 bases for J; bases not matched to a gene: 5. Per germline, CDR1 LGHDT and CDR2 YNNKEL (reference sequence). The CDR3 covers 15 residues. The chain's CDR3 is CASSQDTAGGQPQHF. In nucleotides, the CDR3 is TGTGCCAGCAGCCAAGATACGGCAGGGGGTCAGCCCCAGCATTTT.

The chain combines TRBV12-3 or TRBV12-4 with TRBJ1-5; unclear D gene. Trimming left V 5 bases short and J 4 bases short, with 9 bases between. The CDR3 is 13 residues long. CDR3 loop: CASSLPTNQPQHF. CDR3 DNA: TGTGCCAGCAGTCTCCCCACAAATCAGCCCCAGCATTTT.

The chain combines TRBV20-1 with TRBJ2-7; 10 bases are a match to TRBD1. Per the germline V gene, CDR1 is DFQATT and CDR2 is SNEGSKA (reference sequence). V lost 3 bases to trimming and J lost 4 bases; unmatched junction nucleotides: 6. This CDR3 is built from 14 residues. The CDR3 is CSASIDRGPYEQYF. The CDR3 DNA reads TGCAGTGCTAGTATCGACAGGGGGCCTTACGAGCAGTACTTC.

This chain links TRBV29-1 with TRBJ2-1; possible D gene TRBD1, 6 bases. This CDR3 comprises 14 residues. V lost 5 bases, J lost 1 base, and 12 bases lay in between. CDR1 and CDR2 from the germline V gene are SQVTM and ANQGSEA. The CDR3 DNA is TGCAGCGTTTACGCCAGGGGTTCCTACAATGAGCAGTTCTTC. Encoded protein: CSVYARGSYNEQFF.

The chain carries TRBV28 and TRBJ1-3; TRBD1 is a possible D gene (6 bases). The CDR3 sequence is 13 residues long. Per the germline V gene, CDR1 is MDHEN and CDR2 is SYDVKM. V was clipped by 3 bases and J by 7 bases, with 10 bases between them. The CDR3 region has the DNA TGTGCCAGCAGTTTCGACGACAGGAACACCATATATTTT. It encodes CASSFDDRNTIYF.

The CDR3 sequence: CASTPPGTDTQYF. The CDR3 DNA reads as TGTGCCAGCACCCCTCCAGGGACAGATACGCAGTATTTT. V gene TRBV6-6 combines with J gene TRBJ2-3, with D tentatively TRBD1 (5 bases). The CDR3 covers 13 residues. V lost 7 bases, J lost 3 bases, and 11 bases lay in between. Germline CDR1 is MNHNY and CDR2 is SVGAGI (reference sequence).

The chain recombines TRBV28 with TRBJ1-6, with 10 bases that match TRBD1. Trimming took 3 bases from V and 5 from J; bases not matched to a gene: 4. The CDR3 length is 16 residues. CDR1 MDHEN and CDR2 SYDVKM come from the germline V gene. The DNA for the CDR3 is TGTGCCAGCAGTTTGGGACAGGGGAGCAATAATTCACCCCTCCACTTT. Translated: CASSLGQGSNNSPLHF. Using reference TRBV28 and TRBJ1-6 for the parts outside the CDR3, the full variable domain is DVKVTQSSRYLVKRTGEKVFLECVQDMDHENMFWYRQDPGLGLRLIYFSYDVKMKEKGDIPEGYSVSREKKERFSLILESASTNQTSMYLCASSLGQGSNNSPLHFGNGTRLTVT.

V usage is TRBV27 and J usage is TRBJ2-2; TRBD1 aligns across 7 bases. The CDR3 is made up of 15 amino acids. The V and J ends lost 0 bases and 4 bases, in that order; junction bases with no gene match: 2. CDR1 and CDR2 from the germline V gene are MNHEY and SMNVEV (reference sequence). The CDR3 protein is CASSLSGQLTGELFF. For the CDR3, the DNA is TGTGCCAGCAGTTTATCGGGACAGCTCACCGGGGAGCTGTTTTTT.

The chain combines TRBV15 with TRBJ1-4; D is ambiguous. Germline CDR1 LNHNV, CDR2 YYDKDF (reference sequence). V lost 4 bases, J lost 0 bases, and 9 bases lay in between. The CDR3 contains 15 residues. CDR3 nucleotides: TGTGCCACCAGCAAGAAGCTTACAACTAATGAAAAACTGTTTTTT. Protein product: CATSKKLTTNEKLFF.

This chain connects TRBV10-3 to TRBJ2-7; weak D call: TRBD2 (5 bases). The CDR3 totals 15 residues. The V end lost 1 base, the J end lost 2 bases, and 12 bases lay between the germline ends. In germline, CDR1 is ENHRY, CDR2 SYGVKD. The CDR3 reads CAISEYAADTYEQYF. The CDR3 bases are TGTGCCATCAGTGAGTACGCAGCGGATACCTACGAGCAGTACTTC.

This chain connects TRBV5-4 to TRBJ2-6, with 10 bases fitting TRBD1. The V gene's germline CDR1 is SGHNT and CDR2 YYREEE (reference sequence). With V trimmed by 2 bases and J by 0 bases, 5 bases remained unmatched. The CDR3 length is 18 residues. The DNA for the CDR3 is TGTGCCAGCAGCTTTCGGGACAGGGGTTTCTCTGGGGCCAACGTCCTGACTTTC. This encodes CASSFRDRGFSGANVLTF.

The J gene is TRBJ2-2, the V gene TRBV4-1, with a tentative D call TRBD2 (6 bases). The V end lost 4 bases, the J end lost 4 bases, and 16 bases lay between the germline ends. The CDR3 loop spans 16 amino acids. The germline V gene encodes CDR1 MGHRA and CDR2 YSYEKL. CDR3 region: CASSPSWGGVTGELFF. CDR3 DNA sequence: TGCGCCAGCAGCCCCTCGTGGGGAGGAGTCACCGGGGAGCTGTTTTTT.

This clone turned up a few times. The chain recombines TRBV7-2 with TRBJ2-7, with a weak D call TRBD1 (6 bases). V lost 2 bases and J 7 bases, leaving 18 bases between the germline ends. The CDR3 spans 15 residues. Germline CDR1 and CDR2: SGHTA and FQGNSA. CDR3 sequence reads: CASSLRPRGSGEQYF. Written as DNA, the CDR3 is TGTGCCAGCAGCTTACGCCCCAGGGGTAGTGGGGAGCAGTACTTC. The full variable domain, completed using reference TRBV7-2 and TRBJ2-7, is GAGVSQSPSNKVTEKGKDVELRCDPISGHTALYWYRQSLGQGLEFLIYFQGNSAPDKSGLPSDRFSAERTGGSVSTLTIQRTQQEDSAVYLCASSLRPRGSGEQYFGPGTRLTVT.

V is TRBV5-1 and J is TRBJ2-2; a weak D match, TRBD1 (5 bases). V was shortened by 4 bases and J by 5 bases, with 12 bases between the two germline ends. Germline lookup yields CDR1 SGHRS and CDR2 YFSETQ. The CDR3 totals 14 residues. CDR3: CASSPGHQTGELFF. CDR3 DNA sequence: TGCGCCAGCAGCCCCGGACACCAGACCGGGGAGCTGTTTTTT.

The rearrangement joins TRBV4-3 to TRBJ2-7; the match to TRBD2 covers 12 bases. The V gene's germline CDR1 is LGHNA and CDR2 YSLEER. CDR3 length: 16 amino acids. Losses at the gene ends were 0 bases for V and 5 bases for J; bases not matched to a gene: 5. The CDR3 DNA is TGCGCCAGCAGCCAAGATCCCACTAGCGGGAGGAACGAGCAGTACTTC. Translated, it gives CASSQDPTSGRNEQYF.

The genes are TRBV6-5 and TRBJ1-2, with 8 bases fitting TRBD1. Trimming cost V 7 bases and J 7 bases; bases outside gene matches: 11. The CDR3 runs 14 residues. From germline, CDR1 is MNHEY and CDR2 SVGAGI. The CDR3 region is CASTQTGDFSGYTF. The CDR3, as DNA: TGTGCCAGCACCCAGACAGGGGATTTCTCTGGCTACACCTTC.

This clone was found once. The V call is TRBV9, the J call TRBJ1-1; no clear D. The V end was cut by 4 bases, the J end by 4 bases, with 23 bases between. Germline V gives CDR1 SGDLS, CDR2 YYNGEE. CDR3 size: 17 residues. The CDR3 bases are TGTGCCAGCAGCCCAAGGGAACTCGGACTTGGGAGCACTGAAGCTTTCTTT. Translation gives CASSPRELGLGSTEAFF.

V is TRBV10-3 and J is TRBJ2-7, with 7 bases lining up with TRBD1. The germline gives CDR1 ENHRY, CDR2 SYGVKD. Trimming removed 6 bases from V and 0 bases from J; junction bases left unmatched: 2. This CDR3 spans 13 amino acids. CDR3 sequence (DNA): TGTGCCATCAGAGGACAGGCCTCCTACGAGCAGTACTTC. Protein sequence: CAIRGQASYEQYF.

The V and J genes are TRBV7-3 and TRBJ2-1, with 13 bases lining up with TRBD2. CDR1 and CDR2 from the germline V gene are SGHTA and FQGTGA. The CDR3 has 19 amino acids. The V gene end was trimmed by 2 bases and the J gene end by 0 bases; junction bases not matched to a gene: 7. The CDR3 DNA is TGTGCCAGCAGCTTACTACTAGCGGGAGGGCCGGGCTCCTACAATGAGCAGTTCTTC. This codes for CASSLLLAGGPGSYNEQFF.

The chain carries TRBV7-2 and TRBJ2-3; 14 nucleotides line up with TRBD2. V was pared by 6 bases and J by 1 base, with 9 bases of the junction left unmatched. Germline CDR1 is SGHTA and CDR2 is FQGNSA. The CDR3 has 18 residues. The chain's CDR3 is CASRKGTSGSLGTDTQYF. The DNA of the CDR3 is TGTGCCAGCAGAAAAGGGACTAGCGGGAGTCTTGGCACAGATACGCAGTATTTT.

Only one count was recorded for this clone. As DNA, the CDR3 is TGTGCTAGTGGTTTCGAACAGAGCAAGACCCAGTACTTC. Residues: CASGFEQSKTQYF. The V and J genes are TRBV12-5 and TRBJ2-5, with D hard to call. Germline V gene data show CDR1 as LGHNT and CDR2 as FRNRAP. The CDR3 spans 13 residues. V was cut by 3 bases and J by 6 bases, with 11 bases left in between.

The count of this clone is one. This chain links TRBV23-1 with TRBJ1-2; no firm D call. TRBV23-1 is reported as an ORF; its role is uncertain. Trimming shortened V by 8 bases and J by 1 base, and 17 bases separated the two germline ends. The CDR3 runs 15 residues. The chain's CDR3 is CASAPYGVYNYGYTF. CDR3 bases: TGCGCCAGCGCGCCCTACGGGGTCTATAACTATGGCTACACCTTC.

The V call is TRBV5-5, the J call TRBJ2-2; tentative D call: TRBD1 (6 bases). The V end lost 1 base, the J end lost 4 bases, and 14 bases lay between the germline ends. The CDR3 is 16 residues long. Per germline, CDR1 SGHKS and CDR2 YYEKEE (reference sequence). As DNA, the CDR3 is TGTGCCAGCAGCTTGAACAGGGCGCCGAGCACCGGGGAGCTGTTTTTT. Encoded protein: CASSLNRAPSTGELFF.

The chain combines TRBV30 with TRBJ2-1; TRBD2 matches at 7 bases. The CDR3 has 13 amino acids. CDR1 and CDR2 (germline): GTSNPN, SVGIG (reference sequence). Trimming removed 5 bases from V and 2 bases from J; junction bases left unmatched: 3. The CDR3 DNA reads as TGTGCCTGGTCGGGGGGTCCCTACAATGAGCAGTTCTTC. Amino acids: CAWSGGPYNEQFF. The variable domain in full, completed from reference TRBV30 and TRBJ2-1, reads SQTIHQWPATLVQPVGSPLSLECTVEGTSNPNLYWYRQAAGRGLQLLFYSVGIGQISSEVPQNLSASRPQDRQFILSSKKLLLSDSGFYLCAWSGGPYNEQFFGPGTRLTVL.

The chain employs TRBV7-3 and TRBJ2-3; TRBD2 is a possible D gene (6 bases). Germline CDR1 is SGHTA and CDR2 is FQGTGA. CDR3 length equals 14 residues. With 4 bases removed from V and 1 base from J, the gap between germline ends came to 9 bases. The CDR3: CASSSTSRTDTQYF. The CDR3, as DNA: TGTGCCAGCAGCTCGACTAGTCGCACAGATACGCAGTATTTT. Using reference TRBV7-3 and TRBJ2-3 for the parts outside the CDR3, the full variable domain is GAGVSQTPSNKVTEKGKYVELRCDPISGHTALYWYRQSLGQGPEFLIYFQGTGAADDSGLPNDRFFAVRPEGSVSTLKIQRTERGDSAVYLCASSSTSRTDTQYFGPGTRLTVL.

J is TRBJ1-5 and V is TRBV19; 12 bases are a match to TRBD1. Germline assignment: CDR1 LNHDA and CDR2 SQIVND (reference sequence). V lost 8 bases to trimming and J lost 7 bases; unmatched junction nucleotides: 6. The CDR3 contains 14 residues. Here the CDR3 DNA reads TGTGCCAGTGCCGGGACAGGGGGCGGGCAGCCCCAGCATTTT. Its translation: CASAGTGGGQPQHF.

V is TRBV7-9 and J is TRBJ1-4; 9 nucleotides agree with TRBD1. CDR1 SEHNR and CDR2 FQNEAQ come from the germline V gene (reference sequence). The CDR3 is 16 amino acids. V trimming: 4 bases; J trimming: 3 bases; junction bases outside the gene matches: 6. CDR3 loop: CASSSSGTGSNEKLFF. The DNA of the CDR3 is TGTGCCAGCAGCTCATCCGGGACAGGGTCTAATGAAAAACTGTTTTTT.

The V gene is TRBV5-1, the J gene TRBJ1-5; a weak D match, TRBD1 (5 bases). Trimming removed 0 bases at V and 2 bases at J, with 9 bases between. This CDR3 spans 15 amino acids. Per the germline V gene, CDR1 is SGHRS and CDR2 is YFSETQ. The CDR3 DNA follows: TGCGCCAGCAGCTTGGAGGGGATGGGCAATCAGCCCCAGCATTTT. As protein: CASSLEGMGNQPQHF.

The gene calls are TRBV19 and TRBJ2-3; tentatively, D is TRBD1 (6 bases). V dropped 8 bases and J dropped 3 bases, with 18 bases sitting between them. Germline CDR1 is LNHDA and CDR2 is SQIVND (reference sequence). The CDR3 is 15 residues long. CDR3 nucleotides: TGTGCCAGTCGATCTACAGGGAAACCAACAGATACGCAGTATTTT. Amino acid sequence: CASRSTGKPTDTQYF.

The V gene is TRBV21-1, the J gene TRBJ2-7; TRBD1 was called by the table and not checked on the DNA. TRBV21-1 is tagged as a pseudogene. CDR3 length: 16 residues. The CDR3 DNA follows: TGTGCCAGCAGCAAAGCGCGAGACAGGGTTGGGGTACTACTGTACTTC. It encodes CASSKARDRVGVLLYF.

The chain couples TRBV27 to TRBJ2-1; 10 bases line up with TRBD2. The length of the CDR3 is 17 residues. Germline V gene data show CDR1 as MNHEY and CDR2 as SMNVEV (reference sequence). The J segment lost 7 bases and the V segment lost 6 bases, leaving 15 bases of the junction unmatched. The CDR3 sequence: CASSPGGGTSVGNEQFF. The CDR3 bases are TGTGCCAGCAGCCCTGGAGGCGGGACTAGCGTTGGAAATGAGCAGTTCTTC.